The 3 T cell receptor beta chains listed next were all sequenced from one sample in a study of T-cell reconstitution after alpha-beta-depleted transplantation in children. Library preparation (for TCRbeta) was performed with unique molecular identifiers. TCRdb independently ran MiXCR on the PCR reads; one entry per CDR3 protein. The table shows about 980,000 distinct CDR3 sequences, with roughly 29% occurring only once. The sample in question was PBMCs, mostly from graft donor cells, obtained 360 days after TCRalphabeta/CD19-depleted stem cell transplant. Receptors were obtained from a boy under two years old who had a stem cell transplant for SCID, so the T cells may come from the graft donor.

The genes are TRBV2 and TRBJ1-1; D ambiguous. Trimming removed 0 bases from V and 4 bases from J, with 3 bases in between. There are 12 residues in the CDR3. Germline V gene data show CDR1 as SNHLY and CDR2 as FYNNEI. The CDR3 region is CASSEARTEAFF. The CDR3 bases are TGTGCCAGCAGTGAAGCGCGCACTGAAGCTTTCTTT. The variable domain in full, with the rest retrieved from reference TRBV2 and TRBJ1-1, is EPEVTQTPSHQVTQMGQEVILRCVPISNHLYFYWYRQILGQKVEFLVSFYNNEISEKSEIFDDQFSVERPDGSNFTLKIRSTKLEDSAMYFCASSEARTEAFFGQGTRLTVV.

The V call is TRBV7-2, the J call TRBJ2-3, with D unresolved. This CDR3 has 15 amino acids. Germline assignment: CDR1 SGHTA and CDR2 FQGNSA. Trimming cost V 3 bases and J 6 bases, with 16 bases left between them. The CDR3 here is CASSFSFHMTDTQYF. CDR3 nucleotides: TGTGCCAGCAGCTTTTCCTTTCATATGACTGATACGCAGTATTTT.

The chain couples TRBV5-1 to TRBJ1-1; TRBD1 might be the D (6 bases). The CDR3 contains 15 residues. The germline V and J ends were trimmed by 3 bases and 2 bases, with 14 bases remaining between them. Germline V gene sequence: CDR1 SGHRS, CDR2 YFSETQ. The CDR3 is CASSSRGGLNTEAFF. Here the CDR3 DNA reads TGCGCCAGCAGCTCCAGGGGAGGCCTAAACACTGAAGCTTTCTTT.